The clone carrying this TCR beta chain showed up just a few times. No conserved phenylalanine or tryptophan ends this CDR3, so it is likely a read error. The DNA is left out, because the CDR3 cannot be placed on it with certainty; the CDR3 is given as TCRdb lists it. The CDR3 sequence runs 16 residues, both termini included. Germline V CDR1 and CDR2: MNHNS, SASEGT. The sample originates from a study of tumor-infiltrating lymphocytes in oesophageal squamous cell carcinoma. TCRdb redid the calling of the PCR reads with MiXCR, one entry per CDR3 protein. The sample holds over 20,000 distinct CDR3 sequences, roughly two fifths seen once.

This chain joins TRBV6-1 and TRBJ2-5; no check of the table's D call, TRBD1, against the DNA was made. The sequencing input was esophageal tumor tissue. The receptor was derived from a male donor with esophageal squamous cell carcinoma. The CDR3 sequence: CASSKPGGGYGYTFGS.